This T cell receptor beta chain was sequenced in a study of blood T cell repertoires in COVID-19. Study overall: Some COVID-19 samples were acute and others convalescent; all came from the United States, Italy and Spain. T cells, B-cell-depleted T cells, or PBMCs supplied cDNA or gDNA.

The CDR3 runs 13 residues. Per the germline V gene, CDR1 is SGHRS and CDR2 is YFSETQ. With V trimmed by 2 bases and J by 7 bases, 5 bases remained unmatched. In the original analysis: Reference gene primer amplification gave estimated nucleated cell counts. Clones were sequenced by immunoSEQ multiplex PCR, and TCRdb holds only the in-frame ones, with some missing. V and J calls and clone size are given by that table; D and trimming were obtained from the DNA. Altogether around 120,000 clones are present, 60% to 85% being singletons, with the ten largest covering about 0.84%. A single count supports this clone.

Sequenced material: peripheral blood. The TCR comes from a human donor with acute or convalescent COVID-19. The donor label of this sample is uncertain. This chain links TRBV5-1 with TRBJ1-2; 7 bases align to TRBD1. DNA of the CDR3: TGCGCCAGCAGCTTTCGGGACAGCGGTGGCTACACCTTC. Translating it yields CASSFRDSGGYTF.